Described below is a single T cell receptor (beta chain) sequence and its context. The data were obtained in a study of blood T cell repertoires in COVID-19. Enrolment of Seattle patients took place during active infection, and they were followed longitudinally. Germline lookup yields CDR1 KGHSH and CDR2 LQKENI. With V trimmed by 6 bases and J by 1 base, 7 bases remained unmatched. This CDR3 contains 15 residues. Some clones are missing from TCRdb's copy, which holds only in-frame ones; the method was immunoSEQ multiplex PCR. There are about 260,000 clones in the sample; about 88% occur only once, and roughly 5% lies in the top ten.

This receptor was identified in a woman in her sixties with COVID-19, enrolled during active disease. The specimen sequenced was peripheral blood. The chain carries TRBV18 and TRBJ2-7; the match to TRBD1 covers 9 bases. The CDR3 loop reads CASSKDRGLSYEQYF. CDR3 DNA: TGTGCCAGCTCTAAGGACAGGGGCTTATCCTACGAGCAGTACTTC.